This T cell receptor beta chain is drawn from a study of breast tumors, draining lymph nodes, adjacent tissues. Notes on the study in general: Findings are consistent with lymph node origin and intratumoral expansion of most tumor T cells. Luminal-like breast cancer showed significantly higher tumor–nontumor repertoire similarity than basal-like. Tumor T cell lymph node origin was a supported hypothesis, not proven. Tumor TCR diversity was below lymph nodes but above nontumor tissue.

TCRdb reprocessed the multiplex PCR reads via MiXCR and lists one record per CDR3 protein. The sample includes 150,000 to 200,000 distinct CDR3 sequences, approximately 30% of them seen just once. Trimming pared 5 bases from V and 13 bases from J, leaving 14 bases between. Germline-derived CDR1 and CDR2 are SEHNR and FQNEAQ (reference sequence). This CDR3 has 12 residues. Breast cancer patients provided tissue from their axillary draining lymph nodes. On this clonotype itself: Its antigen is not identified.

This receptor was obtained from a female donor with breast cancer. Some clones in this sample may be carry-over from other donors' samples. This sequence joins TRBV7-9 and TRBJ2-2; D gene unclear. The sample was axillary lymph node tissue. The CDR3 reads CASSQVPGGLFF. CDR3 DNA sequence: TGTGCCAGCAGCCAGGTTCCCGGCGGGCTGTTTTTT.